The 32 T cell receptor beta chains presented below share a single source sample, sequenced in a study of PD-1 blockade in classical Hodgkin lymphoma. Produced via immunoSEQ multiplex PCR; TCRdb's table is partial and in-frame only. This sample has approximately 41,000 clones, with 55% to 80% found just once. Time point: cycle 4 day 1 (C4D1), after more than 5 weeks of nivolumab. There was relapse after autologous stem cell transplantation in every patient, and there was variation in brentuximab vedotin exposure. This sample comprised peripheral blood mononuclear cells (PBMCs), obtained before the fourth cycle of nivolumab. These TCRs come from a human donor with classical Hodgkin lymphoma.

The V and J genes are TRBV5-4 and TRBJ2-1; D perhaps matches TRBD2 (6 bases). The CDR3 loop spans 14 amino acids. Trimming removed 4 bases at V and 7 bases at J, with 15 bases between. CDR1 and CDR2 (germline): SGHNT, YYREEE (reference sequence). CDR3 bases: TGTGCCAGCAGCCCCCTCCCGGGAGTTAATGAGCAGTTCTTC. Encoded protein: CASSPLPGVNEQFF.

The chain employs TRBV7-9 and TRBJ1-1; the match to TRBD1 covers 8 bases. CDR1 is SEHNR, CDR2 FQNEAQ, per germline (reference sequence). V was pared by 4 bases and J by 3 bases, with 1 base of the junction left unmatched. This CDR3 has 13 residues. The CDR3 loop reads CASSSQGDTEAFF. The DNA for the CDR3 is TGTGCCAGCAGCTCACAGGGGGACACTGAAGCTTTCTTT.

In nucleotides, the CDR3 is TGTGCCAGCAGCGGACAATCAGCGGGAGTTACAGATACGCAGTATTTT. Its translation is CASSGQSAGVTDTQYF. J is TRBJ2-3 and V is TRBV9; 8 bases match TRBD2. The CDR3 extends over 16 amino acids. V was clipped by 3 bases and J by 3 bases; unmatched bases: 9. Per germline, CDR1 SGDLS and CDR2 YYNGEE.

The chain combines TRBV9 with TRBJ2-3; D is unclear. The V gene's germline CDR1 is SGDLS and CDR2 YYNGEE. The CDR3 loop spans 13 amino acids. Between the trimmed V and J ends, which lost 0 bases and 5 bases, there was a span of 7 bases. The CDR3 DNA reads TGTGCCAGCAGCGTAGATATGGGAGATACGCAGTATTTT. It encodes CASSVDMGDTQYF.

The chain is built from TRBV19 and TRBJ2-7; 7 nucleotides match TRBD1. Germline V gene data show CDR1 as LNHDA and CDR2 as SQIVND (reference sequence). Trimming cost V 3 bases and J 6 bases; bases outside gene matches: 8. This CDR3 has 14 amino acids. The CDR3 bases are TGTGCCAGTAGTATTACCGGACAGGTGGCCGAGCAGTACTTC. Protein product: CASSITGQVAEQYF.

This clone was seen many times. V and J are TRBV27 and TRBJ1-1; D perhaps matches TRBD1 (6 bases). V gave up 5 bases and J gave up 6 bases, with 19 bases separating them. CDR1 is MNHEY, CDR2 SMNVEV, per germline (reference sequence). The CDR3 sequence is 15 residues long. The CDR3 nucleotides are TGTGCCAGCAGTCCTCTACGACAGGCCGGGCCTGAAGCTTTCTTT. Residues: CASSPLRQAGPEAFF.

This clone was observed a handful of times. This chain links TRBV7-9 with TRBJ2-5; no clear D. Trimming removed 1 base at V and 4 bases at J, with 10 bases between. Germline lookup yields CDR1 SEHNR and CDR2 FQNEAQ (reference sequence). The CDR3 runs to 14 residues. CDR3 bases: TGTGCCAGCAGCTTAGAGATTCTGAGAGAGACCCAGTACTTC. Protein sequence: CASSLEILRETQYF.

The DNA of the CDR3 is TGTGCCAGCAGCGTAACGGGCCAGTACCAAGAGACCCAGTACTTC. As protein: CASSVTGQYQETQYF. This rearrangement joins TRBV9 to TRBJ2-5; D is undetermined. Trimming took 1 base from V and 0 from J, leaving 10 bases between them. The CDR3 is 15 amino acids. Looked up from germline, CDR1 is SGDLS and CDR2 is YYNGEE.

This chain joins TRBV7-2 and TRBJ2-7; 7 nucleotides agree with TRBD1. CDR3 length equals 14 residues. J gave up 2 bases and V 2 bases, and 3 bases lay outside the gene matches. Looked up from germline, CDR1 is SGHTA and CDR2 is FQGNSA. In DNA form, the CDR3 reads TGTGCCAGCAGCTTACAACAGGGGCCCTACGAGCAGTACTTC. Its protein product is CASSLQQGPYEQYF.

This rearrangement joins TRBV4-3 to TRBJ1-3, with D perhaps matching TRBD1 (5 bases). Germline CDR1 LGHNA, CDR2 YSLEER. CDR3 length: 16 residues. Trimming pared 0 bases from V and 2 bases from J, leaving 11 bases between. CDR3 loop: CASSQDSGGTGNTIYF. The CDR3 DNA sequence: TGCGCCAGCAGCCAAGATAGCGGGGGAACTGGAAACACCATATATTTT.

This clone was observed a single time. The chain carries TRBV5-6 and TRBJ1-6; D uncertain. The V gene's germline CDR1 is SGHDT and CDR2 YYEEEE. This CDR3 comprises 15 residues. V lost 2 bases to trimming and J lost 4 bases, with 10 bases between them. The CDR3 coding sequence is TGTGCCAGCAGCTTCCGGGTATCATATAATTCACCCCTCCACTTT. This encodes CASSFRVSYNSPLHF.

This sequence joins TRBV7-8 and TRBJ2-6; 11 bases are shared with TRBD1. Germline CDR1 SGHVS, CDR2 FQNEAQ. The CDR3 length is 17 residues. V lost 5 bases and J lost 1; bases outside the gene matches: 4. The CDR3 is CASSLRDRGSGANVLTF. The CDR3 bases are TGTGCCAGCAGCCTCCGGGACAGGGGGTCTGGGGCCAACGTCCTGACTTTC.

The chain uses TRBV15 and TRBJ2-1, with 9 bases that match TRBD2. Germline V gives CDR1 LNHNV, CDR2 YYDKDF (reference sequence). The CDR3 contains 16 residues. The J segment lost 1 base and the V segment lost 5 bases, leaving 6 bases of the junction unmatched. CDR3 in amino acids: CATSVRAGGSYNEQFF. The CDR3 DNA is TGTGCCACCAGCGTCCGAGCGGGGGGTTCCTACAATGAGCAGTTCTTC.

The chain joins TRBV23-1 to TRBJ1-1; D is uncertain. TRBV23-1 has ORF status, its function being uncertain. Trimming removed 4 bases from V and 0 bases from J, with 9 bases in between. This CDR3 region has 14 residues. CDR3 sequence reads: CASSRVGLNTEAFF. The CDR3 DNA sequence: TGCGCCAGCAGTCGTGTCGGGTTGAACACTGAAGCTTTCTTT.

The gene calls are TRBV21-1 and TRBJ2-7. TRBV21-1 is marked as a pseudogene. The CDR3 totals 15 residues. CDR3 DNA: TGTGCCAGCAGCAAATTTGAATTCCCTGCCTACGAGCAGTACTTC. Translating it yields CASSKFEFPAYEQYF.

This clone was picked up a small number of times. The chain links TRBV19 to TRBJ2-5, with D unresolved. V was pared by 6 bases and J by 1 base, with 9 bases between. The CDR3 has 13 residues. Germline CDR1 and CDR2: LNHDA and SQIVND (reference sequence). The CDR3 DNA follows: TGTGCCAGTAGCCCGACTGTCCAAGAGACCCAGTACTTC. It specifies CASSPTVQETQYF.

The table lists this clone with a few counts. The chain recombines TRBV6-1 with TRBJ1-2; the match to TRBD1 covers 11 bases. J gave up 3 bases and V 2 bases, and 14 bases lay outside the gene matches. CDR1 and CDR2 (germline): MNHNS, SASEGT. The CDR3 runs to 19 residues. CDR3 in amino acids: CASSEHPARTGGADYGYTF. DNA for the CDR3: TGTGCCAGCAGTGAACATCCCGCGCGGACAGGGGGCGCGGACTATGGCTACACCTTC.

This clone turned up a few times. The CDR3 region is CAWRGAKGQGSDGYTF. CDR3 nucleotides: TGTGCCTGGAGAGGGGCCAAGGGACAGGGGTCGGATGGCTACACCTTC. The genes are TRBV30 and TRBJ1-2; 10 bases agree with TRBD1. The germline V gene has CDR1 GTSNPN and CDR2 SVGIG (reference sequence). The junction had 13 bases not matched to a gene; V was cut back by 3 bases and J by 6 bases. This CDR3 has 16 residues.

This clone showed up just once. The chain couples TRBV11-2 to TRBJ2-1; 11 bases line up with TRBD2. J lost 4 bases, V lost 1 base, and 6 bases had no gene match. Germline lookup yields CDR1 SGHAT and CDR2 FQNNGV. The CDR3 has 17 residues. DNA of the CDR3: TGTGCCAGCAGCTTAGGGACTAGCGGGTTAGGGTACAATGAGCAGTTCTTC. Protein product: CASSLGTSGLGYNEQFF.

The chain employs TRBV6-1 and TRBJ1-3; weak D call: TRBD1 (5 bases). There are 16 residues in the CDR3. V was shortened by 0 bases and J by 7 bases, with 16 bases between the two germline ends. The germline V gene encodes CDR1 MNHNS and CDR2 SASEGT. The CDR3 loop reads CASSEAYTQGFNTIYF. CDR3 sequence (DNA): TGTGCCAGCAGTGAAGCGTACACGCAGGGTTTTAACACCATATATTTT.

This clone has ten or more counts. The V gene is TRBV28, the J gene TRBJ1-2, with no clear D. The V gene's germline CDR1 is MDHEN and CDR2 SYDVKM. CDR3 length equals 13 residues. The V end lost 6 bases, the J end lost 0 bases, and 8 bases lay between the germline ends. CDR3 bases: TGTGCCAGCAGCGGACTATCTAACTATGGCTACACCTTC. The encoded protein is CASSGLSNYGYTF.

V usage is TRBV30 and J usage is TRBJ1-4; a possible D gene is TRBD1 (6 bases). V was clipped by 2 bases and J by 8 bases, with 15 bases between them. This CDR3 is 14 amino acids long. CDR1 and CDR2 (germline): GTSNPN, SVGIG (reference sequence). DNA of the CDR3: TGTGCCTGGAGTTCTAGGGGGGCAGGGGAAAAACTGTTTTTT. This sequence encodes CAWSSRGAGEKLFF.

The J gene is TRBJ2-5, the V gene TRBV5-6; D gene uncertain. The V gene's germline CDR1 is SGHDT and CDR2 YYEEEE. The V end lost 1 base, the J end lost 5 bases, and 9 bases lay between the germline ends. The CDR3 is 13 amino acids. The CDR3 DNA sequence: TGTGCCAGCAGCTTGAACGTTGCGGAGACCCAGTACTTC. It is translated as CASSLNVAETQYF.

The sample holds many counts of this clone. This sequence joins TRBV19 and TRBJ1-5; D is perhaps TRBD1 (6 bases). V was pared by 5 bases and J by 4 bases, with 15 bases between. CDR3 size: 15 residues. The germline CDR1 and CDR2 sequences are LNHDA and SQIVND (reference sequence). Written as DNA, the CDR3 is TGTGCCAGTAGTGAATCCGGGACACCTAATCAGCCCCAGCATTTT. It yields the protein CASSESGTPNQPQHF.

This clone was counted a few times. The chain employs TRBV11-3 and TRBJ2-2; D perhaps matches TRBD1 (5 bases). Trimming stripped 4 bases from V and 2 bases from J, with 11 bases between. The CDR3 is 15 residues long. From germline, CDR1 is SGHNT and CDR2 YENEEA. CDR3 coding DNA: TGTGCCAGCAGCTCTCCGGACAAAAACACCGGGGAGCTGTTTTTT. Encoded protein: CASSSPDKNTGELFF.

The rearrangement links TRBV4-1 to TRBJ1-5; D gene uncertain. Germline CDR1 MGHRA, CDR2 YSYEKL. The CDR3 is 16 amino acids. V lost 1 base and J lost 2, with 12 bases in between. The CDR3 DNA sequence: TGCGCCAGCAGCCAAGTTATCAGCCTCGGCAATCAGCCCCAGCATTTT. This translates into CASSQVISLGNQPQHF.

The chain employs TRBV7-2 and TRBJ1-1; D possibly corresponds to TRBD1 (5 bases). The V gene lost 5 bases and the J gene lost 3 bases, with 7 bases spanning the gap. This CDR3 spans 12 amino acids. Looked up from germline, CDR1 is SGHTA and CDR2 is FQGNSA. The CDR3 protein is CASSRGHTEAFF. The DNA of the CDR3 is TGTGCCAGCAGCCGGGGCCACACTGAAGCTTTCTTT.

V and J are TRBV7-9 and TRBJ2-1, with 8 bases fitting TRBD1. J lost 6 bases, V lost 4 bases, and 11 bases had no gene match. CDR1 SEHNR and CDR2 FQNEAQ come from the germline V gene (reference sequence). There are 16 residues in the CDR3. The CDR3, as DNA: TGTGCCAGCAGCTCTATCCCCGGACAGGGTCCCAATGAGCAGTTCTTC. This codes for CASSSIPGQGPNEQFF.

The chain combines TRBV7-9 with TRBJ1-2, with D possibly matching TRBD1 (5 bases). Germline CDR1 SEHNR, CDR2 FQNEAQ (reference sequence). The length of the CDR3 is 13 residues. V gave up 4 bases and J gave up 10 bases, with 16 bases separating them. CDR3 bases: TGTGCCAGCAGCTACGGGACTACCCAGGACTACACCTTC. It encodes CASSYGTTQDYTF.

V is TRBV7-8 and J is TRBJ2-5, with 12 bases that match TRBD2. This CDR3 contains 15 residues. CDR1 SGHVS and CDR2 FQNEAQ come from the germline V gene. V lost 5 bases to trimming and J lost 5 bases; unmatched junction nucleotides: 6. The CDR3 sequence is CASSQGLAGDETQYF. The DNA of the CDR3 is TGTGCCAGCAGCCAGGGACTAGCGGGTGACGAGACCCAGTACTTC.

V is TRBV7-9 and J is TRBJ2-3; D is unresolved. Trimming took off 5 bases at V and 2 bases at J, with 5 bases between the two ends. The CDR3 length is 12 residues. Germline lookup yields CDR1 SEHNR and CDR2 FQNEAQ (reference sequence). Written as DNA, the CDR3 is TGTGCCAGCAGCGCCGTCACAGATACGCAGTATTTT. As protein: CASSAVTDTQYF.

This clone was observed once. This rearrangement joins TRBV4-3 to TRBJ2-4; 13 positions match TRBD2. The V and J ends lost 0 bases and 3 bases, in that order; junction bases with no gene match: 5. Germline V lookup: CDR1 LGHNA, CDR2 YSLEER. The length of the CDR3 is 18 residues. This CDR3 is CASSQDLGLAGNKNIQYF. Here the CDR3 DNA reads TGCGCCAGCAGCCAAGATCTGGGACTAGCGGGAAACAAAAACATTCAGTACTTC.